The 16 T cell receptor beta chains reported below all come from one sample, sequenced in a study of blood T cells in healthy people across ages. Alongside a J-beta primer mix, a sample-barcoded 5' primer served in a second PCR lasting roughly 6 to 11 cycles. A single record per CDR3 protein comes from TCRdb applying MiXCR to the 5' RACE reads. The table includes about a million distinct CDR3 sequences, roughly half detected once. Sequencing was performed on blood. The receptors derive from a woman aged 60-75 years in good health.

CDR3 coding DNA: TGTGCCAGCAGTTGGACAGGGGAGGTCGATGAGCAGTTCTTC. This sequence encodes CASSWTGEVDEQFF. The rearrangement joins TRBV27 to TRBJ2-1; 9 nucleotides match TRBD1. V gave up 4 bases and J gave up 8 bases; unmatched junction bases: 6. CDR3 size: 14 residues. The germline CDR1 and CDR2 sequences are MNHEY and SMNVEV (reference sequence).

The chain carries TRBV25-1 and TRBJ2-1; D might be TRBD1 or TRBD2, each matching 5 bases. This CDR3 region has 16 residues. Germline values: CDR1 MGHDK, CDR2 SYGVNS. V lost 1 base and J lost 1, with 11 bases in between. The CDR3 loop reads CASSELGDASYNEQFF. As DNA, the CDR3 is TGTGCCAGCAGTGAATTGGGGGACGCGTCCTACAATGAGCAGTTCTTC. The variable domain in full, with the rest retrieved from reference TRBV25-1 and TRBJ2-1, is EADIYQTPRYLVIGTGKKITLECSQTMGHDKMYWYQQDPGMELHLIHYSYGVNSTEKGDLSSESTVSRIRTEHFPLTLESARPSHTSQYLCASSELGDASYNEQFFGPGTRLTVL.

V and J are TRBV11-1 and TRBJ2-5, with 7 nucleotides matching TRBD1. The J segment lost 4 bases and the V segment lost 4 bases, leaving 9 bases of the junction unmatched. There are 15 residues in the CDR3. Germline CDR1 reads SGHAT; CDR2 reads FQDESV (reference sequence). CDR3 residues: CASSWQDRVGETQYF. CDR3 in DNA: TGTGCCAGCAGCTGGCAAGACAGGGTAGGAGAGACCCAGTACTTC. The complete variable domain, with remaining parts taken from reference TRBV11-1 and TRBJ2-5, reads EAEVAQSPRYKITEKSQAVAFWCDPISGHATLYWYRQILGQGPELLVQFQDESVVDDSQLPKDRFSAERLKGVDSTLKIQPAELGDSAMYLCASSWQDRVGETQYFGPGTRLLVL.

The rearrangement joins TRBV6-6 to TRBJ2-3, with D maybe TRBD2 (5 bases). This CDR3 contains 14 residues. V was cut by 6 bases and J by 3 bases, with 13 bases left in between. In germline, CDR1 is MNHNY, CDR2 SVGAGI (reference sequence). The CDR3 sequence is CASRPGRGTDTQYF. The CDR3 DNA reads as TGTGCCAGCAGGCCGGGAAGAGGAACAGATACGCAGTATTTT.

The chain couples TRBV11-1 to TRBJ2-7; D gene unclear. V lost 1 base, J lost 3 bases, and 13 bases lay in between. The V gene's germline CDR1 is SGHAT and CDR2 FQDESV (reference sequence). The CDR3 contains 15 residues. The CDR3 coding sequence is TGTGCCAGCAGCTTAGAAGTGGCAGCCAACTACGAGCAGTACTTC. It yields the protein CASSLEVAANYEQYF.

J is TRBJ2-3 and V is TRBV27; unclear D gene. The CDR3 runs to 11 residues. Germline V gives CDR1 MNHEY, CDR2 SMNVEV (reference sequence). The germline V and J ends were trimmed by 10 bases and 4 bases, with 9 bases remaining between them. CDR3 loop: CANPPSDTQYF. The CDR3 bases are TGTGCCAACCCACCCTCAGATACGCAGTATTTT.

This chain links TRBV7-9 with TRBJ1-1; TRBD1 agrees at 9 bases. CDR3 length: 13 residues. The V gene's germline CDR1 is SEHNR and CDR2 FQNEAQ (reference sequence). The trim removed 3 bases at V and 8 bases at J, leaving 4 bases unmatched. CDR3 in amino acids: CASSLTGTGEAFF. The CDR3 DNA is TGTGCCAGCAGCTTGACCGGGACAGGGGAAGCTTTCTTT.

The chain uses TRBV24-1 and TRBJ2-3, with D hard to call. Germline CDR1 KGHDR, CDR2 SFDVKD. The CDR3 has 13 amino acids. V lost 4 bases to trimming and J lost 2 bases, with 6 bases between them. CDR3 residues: CATSDPDTDTQYF. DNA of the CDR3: TGTGCCACCAGTGACCCTGACACAGATACGCAGTATTTT.

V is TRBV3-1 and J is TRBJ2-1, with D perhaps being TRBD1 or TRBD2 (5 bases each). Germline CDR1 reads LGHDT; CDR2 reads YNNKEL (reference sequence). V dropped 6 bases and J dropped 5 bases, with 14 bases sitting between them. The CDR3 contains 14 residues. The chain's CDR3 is CASRTGGLNNEQFF. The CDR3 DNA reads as TGTGCCAGCAGGACTGGGGGTTTGAACAATGAGCAGTTCTTC.

CDR3 DNA: TGTGCCAGCAGTAAACTTACAGGGAGCAATCAGCCCCAGCATTTT. As protein: CASSKLTGSNQPQHF. V gene TRBV27 combines with J gene TRBJ1-5; the D gene is possibly TRBD1 (6 bases). V dropped 5 bases and J dropped 1 base, with 12 bases sitting between them. The germline CDR1 and CDR2 sequences are MNHEY and SMNVEV (reference sequence). The CDR3 is 15 residues long.

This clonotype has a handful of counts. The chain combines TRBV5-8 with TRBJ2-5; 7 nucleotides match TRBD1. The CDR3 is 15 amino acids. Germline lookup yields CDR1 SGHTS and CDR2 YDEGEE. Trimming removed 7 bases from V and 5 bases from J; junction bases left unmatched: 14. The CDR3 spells CASQKYGQATETQYF. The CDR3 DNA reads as TGTGCCAGCCAAAAGTACGGACAGGCGACGGAGACCCAGTACTTC.

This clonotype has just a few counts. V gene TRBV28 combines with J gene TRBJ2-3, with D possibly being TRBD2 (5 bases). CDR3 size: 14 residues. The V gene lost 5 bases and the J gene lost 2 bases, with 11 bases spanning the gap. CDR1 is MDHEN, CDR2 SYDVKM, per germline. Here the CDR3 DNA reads TGTGCCAGCAGTCCTACCGGGGACACAGATACGCAGTATTTT. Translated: CASSPTGDTDTQYF.

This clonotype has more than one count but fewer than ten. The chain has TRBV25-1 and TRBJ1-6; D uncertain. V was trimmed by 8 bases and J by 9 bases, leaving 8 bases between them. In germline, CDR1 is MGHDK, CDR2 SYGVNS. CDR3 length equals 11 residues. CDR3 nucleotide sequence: TGTGCCAGCGGTTTAGGTTCACCCCTCCACTTT. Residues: CASGLGSPLHF.

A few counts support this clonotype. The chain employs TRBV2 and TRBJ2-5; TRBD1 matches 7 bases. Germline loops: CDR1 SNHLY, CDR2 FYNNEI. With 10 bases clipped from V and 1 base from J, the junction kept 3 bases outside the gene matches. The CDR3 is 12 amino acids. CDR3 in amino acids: CAKRQGQETQYF. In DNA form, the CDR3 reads TGTGCCAAAAGACAGGGCCAAGAGACCCAGTACTTC.

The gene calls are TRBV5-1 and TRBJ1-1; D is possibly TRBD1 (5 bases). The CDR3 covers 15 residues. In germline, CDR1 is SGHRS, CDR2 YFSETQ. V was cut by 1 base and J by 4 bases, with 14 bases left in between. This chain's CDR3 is CASSLWPGEGTEAFF. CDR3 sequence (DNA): TGCGCCAGCAGCTTGTGGCCGGGGGAGGGCACTGAAGCTTTCTTT.

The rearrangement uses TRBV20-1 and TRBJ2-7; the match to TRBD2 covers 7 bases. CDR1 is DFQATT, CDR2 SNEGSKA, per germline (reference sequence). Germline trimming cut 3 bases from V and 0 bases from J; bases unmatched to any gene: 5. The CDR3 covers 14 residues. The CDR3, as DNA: TGCAGTGCTAGCCGAGGCGGGGGCTCCTACGAGCAGTACTTC. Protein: CSASRGGGSYEQYF.